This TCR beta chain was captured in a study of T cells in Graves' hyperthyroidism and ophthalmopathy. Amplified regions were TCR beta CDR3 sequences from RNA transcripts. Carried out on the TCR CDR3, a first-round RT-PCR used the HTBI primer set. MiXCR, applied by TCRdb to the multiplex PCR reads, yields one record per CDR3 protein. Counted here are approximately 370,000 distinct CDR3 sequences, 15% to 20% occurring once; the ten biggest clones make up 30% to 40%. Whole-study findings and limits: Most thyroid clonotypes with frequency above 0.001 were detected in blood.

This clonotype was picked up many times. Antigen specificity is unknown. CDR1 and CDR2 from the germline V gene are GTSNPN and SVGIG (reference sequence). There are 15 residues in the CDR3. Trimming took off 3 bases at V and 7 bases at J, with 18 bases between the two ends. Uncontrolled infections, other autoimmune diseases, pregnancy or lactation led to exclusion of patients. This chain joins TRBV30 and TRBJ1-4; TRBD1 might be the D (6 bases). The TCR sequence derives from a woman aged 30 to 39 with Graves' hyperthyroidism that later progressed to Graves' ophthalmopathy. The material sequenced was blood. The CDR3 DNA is TGTGCCTGGAGGAGGGGGGGCGGTGAGGGTGAAAAACTGTTTTTT. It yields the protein CAWRRGGGEGEKLFF.